This TCR beta chain was profiled in a study of blood T cells in healthy people across ages. This clonotype was observed once. The antigen is unknown. The authors ran a second PCR of 7 to 11 cycles using a sample-barcoded 5' primer and a J-beta primer mix. TCRdb re-derived calls from the 5' RACE reads in MiXCR, one entry per CDR3 protein. This sample has over a million distinct CDR3 sequences, with almost 60% found just once. This CDR3 region has 12 residues. V gave up 5 bases and J gave up 2 bases, with 9 bases separating them. CDR1 DFQATT and CDR2 SNEGSKA come from the germline V gene (reference sequence). Broader study findings: A conclusive naive versus antigen-experienced comparison was prevented by the unsorted PBMCs. Investigators treated diversity estimates from one million T cells as underestimates.

The chain employs TRBV20-1 and TRBJ2-5; maybe TRBD1 (6 bases). The sequenced sample consisted of blood. This receptor was obtained from a man between 18 and 29 years old in good health. The CDR3 DNA follows: TGCAGTGCTTGGGGACAACAAGAGACCCAGTACTTC. Protein: CSAWGQQETQYF.